This T cell receptor beta chain appears in the sequencing data of a study of control samples from healthy donors and cancer patients (dated by TCRdb to the early 2020s). CDR1 SGHAT and CDR2 FQNNGV are derived from the germline V gene. From the cysteine through the phenylalanine, the CDR3 covers 17 amino acids. Only the CDR3 DNA is retained, 51 bases long and in frame from the first base. V is cut by 5 bases and J by 0 bases, and the space between the germline ends is 17 bases. Comment on this clone: Its binding antigen is unknown. No base qualities exist here, and no much larger clone lies one base off it.

The method behind the library was the immunoSEQ multiplex PCR assay. Drawn from immuneACCESS, this table holds only the in-frame rearrangements with V and J called that TCRdb kept. Clones are partly lost; checked studies trace under half to an unresolved V gene and leave the rest unexplained. Here the sample has about 170,000 clones; about 90% occur a single time. The ten largest clones capture around 12% of the sample. Sequencing was done on a sample of blood. The chain uses TRBV11-2 and TRBJ1-3; no D segment can be confidently identified. The TCR comes from a man aged 25 to 40 in good health. In nucleotide form, the sequence is TGTGCCAGCAGCCCTCTCCTGGGAACAGCCTCTGGAAACACCATATATTTT. This sequence encodes CASSPLLGTASGNTIYF.